Each of the 31 T cell receptor beta chains below was sequenced from the same sample in a study of cytomegalovirus exposure and HLA in healthy donors. 60 Vbeta and 13 Jbeta primers were used in PCR. Assay: immunoSEQ multiplex PCR; the TCRdb copy retains only in-frame clones and omits some. The profile shows 150,000 to 200,000 clones, about 87% of them singletons. The sample taken for sequencing was PBMCs. Every receptor here comes from a woman in her late teens or twenties in good health and CMV-seronegative.

V and J are TRBV5-1 and TRBJ2-5, with D unclear. Trimming removed 6 bases from V and 4 bases from J, with 7 bases in between. The CDR3 sequence is 11 residues long. CDR1 and CDR2 (germline): SGHRS, YFSETQ. CDR3 sequence: CASNIRETQYF. CDR3 in DNA: TGCGCCAGCAACATAAGAGAGACCCAGTACTTC.

This chain links TRBV19 with TRBJ2-7; 10 positions agree with TRBD2. Germline CDR1 is LNHDA and CDR2 is SQIVND (reference sequence). V shed 6 bases and J 0 bases; nucleotides not matched to a gene: 5. The CDR3 consists of 15 residues. This CDR3 reads CASRKLAGSSYEQYF. In DNA, the CDR3 is TGTGCCAGTAGGAAACTAGCGGGGAGCTCCTACGAGCAGTACTTC.

The chain uses TRBV23-1 and TRBJ2-7, with 7 positions matching TRBD2. TRBV23-1 is placed among ORFs of uncertain function. V shed 0 bases, J shed 3 bases, and the junction held 5 bases outside the gene matches. The CDR3 runs to 15 residues. Here the CDR3 reads CASSQSLGRGYEQYF. The DNA for the CDR3 is TGCGCCAGCAGTCAATCGTTGGGGAGGGGCTACGAGCAGTACTTC.

V is TRBV6-4 and J is TRBJ2-2, with 9 bases aligning to TRBD2. CDR3 length: 16 residues. Germline values: CDR1 MRHNA, CDR2 SNTAGT. The junction had 9 bases not matched to a gene; V was cut back by 3 bases and J by 7 bases. The CDR3 is CASSDKPSGNVGELFF. The CDR3 region has the DNA TGTGCCAGCAGTGATAAGCCTAGCGGGAATGTCGGGGAGCTGTTTTTT.

The chain couples TRBV7-2 to TRBJ2-1; D is perhaps TRBD1 (5 bases). CDR1 SGHTA and CDR2 FQGNSA come from the germline V gene. V lost 1 base and J lost 6, with 13 bases in between. The CDR3 length is 15 residues. CDR3 in amino acids: CASSLGGRILNEQFF. CDR3 in DNA: TGTGCCAGCAGCTTAGGGGGCAGGATACTCAATGAGCAGTTCTTC. Combining the CDR3 with reference TRBV7-2 and TRBJ2-1 gives the whole variable domain GAGVSQSPSNKVTEKGKDVELRCDPISGHTALYWYRQSLGQGLEFLIYFQGNSAPDKSGLPSDRFSAERTGGSVSTLTIQRTQQEDSAVYLCASSLGGRILNEQFFGPGTRLTVL.

The chain is built from TRBV15 and TRBJ2-7; D perhaps matches TRBD2 (5 bases). The germline CDR1 and CDR2 sequences are LNHNV and YYDKDF (reference sequence). The CDR3 has 15 amino acids. V gave up 0 bases and J gave up 1 base, with 10 bases separating them. The CDR3 DNA reads as TGTGCCACCAGCAGAGATGACGGGGAATCCTACGAGCAGTACTTC. Residues: CATSRDDGESYEQYF.

This clone was seen ten or more times. The CDR3 DNA sequence: TGTGCCAGCAGTGAACTCCTGGAGCCCGCTAACTATGGCTACACCTTC. It encodes CASSELLEPANYGYTF. The chain recombines TRBV6-1 with TRBJ1-2; D is unclear. V was trimmed by 2 bases and J by 0 bases, leaving 13 bases between them. The CDR3 extends over 16 amino acids. The germline V gene encodes CDR1 MNHNS and CDR2 SASEGT.

V gene TRBV11-2 combines with J gene TRBJ1-4, with TRBD1 as a possible D gene (5 bases). Trimming pared 5 bases from V and 5 bases from J, leaving 15 bases between. Germline V gene data show CDR1 as SGHAT and CDR2 as FQNNGV. The CDR3 has 15 amino acids. CDR3 coding DNA: TGTGCCAGCAGCCCGCGGAGGGGACGGAATGAAAAACTGTTTTTT. It translates to CASSPRRGRNEKLFF. Complete variable domain (other parts from reference TRBV11-2 and TRBJ1-4): EAGVAQSPRYKIIEKRQSVAFWCNPISGHATLYWYQQILGQGPKLLIQFQNNGVVDDSQLPKDRFSAERLKGVDSTLKIQPAKLEDSAVYLCASSPRRGRNEKLFFGSGTQLSVL.

The V call is TRBV6-5, the J call TRBJ2-7; D gene uncertain. Germline V CDR1 and CDR2: MNHEY, SVGAGI. The V gene lost 4 bases and the J gene lost 2 bases, with 9 bases spanning the gap. The CDR3 length is 13 residues. The CDR3 region is CASSSPGPYEQYF. In nucleotides, the CDR3 is TGTGCCAGCAGTTCCCCGGGTCCCTACGAGCAGTACTTC.

The genes are TRBV9 and TRBJ2-3, with 13 bases fitting TRBD2. V was clipped by 1 base and J by 6 bases; unmatched bases: 8. CDR3 length equals 17 residues. CDR1 is SGDLS, CDR2 YYNGEE, per germline. CDR3 amino acids: CASSVYTSGGGRDTQYF. The CDR3 DNA is TGTGCCAGCAGCGTATACACTAGCGGGGGGGGCCGGGATACGCAGTATTTT.

J is TRBJ1-1 and V is TRBV5-1, with TRBD1 matching 9 bases. CDR1 and CDR2 (germline): SGHRS, YFSETQ. Unmatched junction bases numbered 7, after V lost 3 bases and J lost 4 bases. There are 15 residues in the CDR3. CDR3 in amino acids: CASSSPGQGRTEAFF. For the CDR3, the DNA is TGCGCCAGCAGCTCACCGGGACAGGGTCGCACTGAAGCTTTCTTT.

On this clone itself: Compared with germline, one end of the junction differs, possibly owing to a read error. The genes are TRBV7-9 and TRBJ2-7; D perhaps matches TRBD1 (8 bases). Germline V gene lookup returns CDR1 SEHNR and CDR2 FQNEAQ (reference sequence). There are 17 residues in the CDR3. The CDR3, as DNA: TGTTCCAGCAGCTCAGCCTTTGACAGGGGAGGGACCTACGAGCAGTACTTC. It specifies CSSSSAFDRGGTYEQYF.

CDR3 in amino acids: CASSYSNSQETQYF. CDR3 DNA: TGTGCCAGCAGTTACTCGAATAGCCAAGAGACCCAGTACTTC. The chain employs TRBV6-5 and TRBJ2-5; no reliable D call. This CDR3 contains 14 residues. V dropped 0 bases and J dropped 1 base, with 6 bases sitting between them. The V gene's germline CDR1 is MNHEY and CDR2 SVGAGI.

This clone has more than one count but fewer than ten. The chain carries TRBV25-1 and TRBJ2-4; 7 positions match TRBD2. This CDR3 region has 14 residues. Germline V lookup: CDR1 MGHDK, CDR2 SYGVNS. The junction had 2 bases not matched to a gene; V was cut back by 1 base and J by 5 bases. The CDR3 sequence: CASSESGGENIQYF. DNA of the CDR3: TGTGCCAGCAGTGAATCGGGAGGAGAAAACATTCAGTACTTC.

CDR3 loop: CASSAHRRGYGYTF. The CDR3 DNA follows: TGTGCCAGCAGTGCCCATCGGCGGGGCTATGGCTACACCTTC. J is TRBJ1-2 and V is TRBV6-5, with D unresolved. This CDR3 has 14 residues. Trimming left V 5 bases short and J 4 bases short, with 14 bases between. Germline V gene sequence: CDR1 MNHEY, CDR2 SVGAGI.

The V and J genes are TRBV28 and TRBJ1-2; D is unresolved. With 6 bases removed from V and 12 bases from J, the gap between germline ends came to 20 bases. CDR1 and CDR2 from the germline V gene are MDHEN and SYDVKM. The CDR3 covers 13 residues. The CDR3 is CASSLLFSGPHTF. The CDR3 DNA sequence: TGTGCCAGCAGCCTCCTCTTTAGTGGGCCCCACACCTTC.

The rearrangement uses TRBV5-5 and TRBJ2-7; the match to TRBD1 covers 8 bases. CDR1 and CDR2 from the germline V gene are SGHKS and YYEKEE (reference sequence). The CDR3 loop spans 14 amino acids. Trimming cost V 3 bases and J 12 bases; bases outside gene matches: 14. DNA for the CDR3: TGTGCCAGCAGCTCGCCGGGACAGGAGATGGTGCGGTACTTC. The encoded protein is CASSSPGQEMVRYF.

This chain joins TRBV5-8 and TRBJ2-2; 8 bases fit TRBD2. Unmatched junction bases numbered 8, after V lost 3 bases and J lost 7 bases. The CDR3 is 15 amino acids. Germline CDR1 and CDR2: SGHTS and YDEGEE. CDR3 in DNA: TGTGCCAGCAGCTCCTACCGGGAGGGCCTCGGGGAGCTGTTTTTT. Its translation is CASSSYREGLGELFF.

The V and J genes are TRBV7-9 and TRBJ1-1, with a tentative D call TRBD1 (6 bases). The CDR3 has 15 residues. CDR1 and CDR2 from the germline V gene are SEHNR and FQNEAQ (reference sequence). Trimming shortened V by 3 bases and J by 1 base, and 12 bases separated the two germline ends. The CDR3 region has the DNA TGTGCCAGCAGCTTGAAGGGACACTGGAACACTGAAGCTTTCTTT. This translates into CASSLKGHWNTEAFF.

The J gene is TRBJ2-5, the V gene TRBV27; TRBD1 aligns across 8 bases. Per the germline V gene, CDR1 is MNHEY and CDR2 is SMNVEV (reference sequence). V shed 8 bases, J shed 3 bases, and the junction held 14 bases outside the gene matches. This CDR3 has 16 residues. As DNA, the CDR3 is TGTGCCAGCGGGGAAGGGAGCAGGACAGGGAAAGAGACCCAGTACTTC. This sequence encodes CASGEGSRTGKETQYF.

The chain combines TRBV11-2 with TRBJ2-1; D may be TRBD2 (7 bases). The CDR3 spans 15 residues. The V end lost 3 bases, the J end lost 5 bases, and 14 bases lay between the germline ends. Germline CDR1 reads SGHAT; CDR2 reads FQNNGV. The CDR3 DNA reads TGTGCCAGCAGCTTGCAAGGGGGGGCTAACAATGAGCAGTTCTTC. It yields the protein CASSLQGGANNEQFF. Using reference TRBV11-2 and TRBJ2-1 for the parts outside the CDR3, the full variable domain is EAGVAQSPRYKIIEKRQSVAFWCNPISGHATLYWYQQILGQGPKLLIQFQNNGVVDDSQLPKDRFSAERLKGVDSTLKIQPAKLEDSAVYLCASSLQGGANNEQFFGPGTRLTVL.

This chain connects TRBV15 to TRBJ2-7; a weak D match, TRBD2 (7 bases). CDR1 is LNHNV, CDR2 YYDKDF, per germline (reference sequence). The ends were cut back, 1 base at V and 3 bases at J, with 13 bases in the middle. The CDR3 is 15 amino acids. The CDR3 loop is CATSRAGGRGYEQYF. For the CDR3, the DNA is TGTGCCACCAGCAGAGCCGGGGGGCGGGGCTACGAGCAGTACTTC.

This rearrangement joins TRBV4-1 to TRBJ2-3; TRBD2 agrees at 9 bases. From germline, CDR1 is MGHRA and CDR2 YSYEKL. The CDR3 sequence is 15 residues long. J was trimmed by 5 bases and V by 9 bases; bases with no gene match: 12. This CDR3 reads CASIRTLAGLDTQYF. CDR3 DNA: TGCGCCAGTATCCGGACTCTAGCGGGGTTAGATACGCAGTATTTT.

In nucleotides, the CDR3 is TGTGCCAGCAGCTTAGGGGGGGGCTGGAATGAGCAGTTCTTC. It codes for CASSLGGGWNEQFF. This rearrangement joins TRBV7-9 to TRBJ2-1; a possible D gene is TRBD2 (7 bases). Germline CDR1 SEHNR, CDR2 FQNEAQ (reference sequence). The CDR3 loop spans 14 amino acids. V shed 1 base and J shed 7 bases, with 11 bases lying between them.

For this clone: One junction end does not reproduce the germline sequence, and a read error may be involved. This rearrangement joins TRBV7-9 to TRBJ2-5; D might be TRBD2 (6 bases). The CDR3 runs to 13 residues. The germline CDR1 and CDR2 sequences are SEHNR and FQNEAQ (reference sequence). The CDR3 DNA reads as TGTTCCAGCAGCTTAGTCGGGACTGAGACCCAGTACTTC. Its translation: CSSSLVGTETQYF.

This sequence joins TRBV5-8 and TRBJ2-1; 8 nucleotides line up with TRBD1. CDR3 length: 17 residues. V gave up 0 bases and J gave up 6 bases; unmatched junction bases: 11. The germline V gene has CDR1 SGHTS and CDR2 YDEGEE. The CDR3: CASSLALTGVPLNEQFF. CDR3 in DNA: TGTGCCAGCAGCTTGGCCTTGACAGGGGTCCCTCTCAATGAGCAGTTCTTC. Looking up the rest from reference TRBV5-8 and TRBJ2-1 gives the full variable domain: EAGVTQSPTHLIKTRGQQATLRCSPISGHTSVYWYQQALGLGLQFLLWYDEGEERNRGNFPPRFSGRQFPNYSSELNVNALELEDSALYLCASSLALTGVPLNEQFFGPGTRLTVL.

CDR3 sequence reads: CASSSWTGDRSFF. CDR3 bases: TGTGCCAGCAGCTCTTGGACAGGGGATAGGTCTTTCTTT. The chain uses TRBV11-2 and TRBJ1-1; 9 nucleotides line up with TRBD1. Germline V gene data show CDR1 as SGHAT and CDR2 as FQNNGV. This CDR3 comprises 13 residues. The V segment lost 4 bases and the J segment 12 bases; nucleotides outside the gene matches: 9.

The chain joins TRBV11-3 to TRBJ2-7; weak D call: TRBD2 (6 bases). The CDR3 is 15 residues long. The germline CDR1 and CDR2 sequences are SGHNT and YENEEA. V was shortened by 0 bases and J by 6 bases, with 15 bases between the two germline ends. CDR3 sequence reads: CASSLDTPAGGEQYF. For the CDR3, the DNA is TGTGCCAGCAGCTTAGATACCCCCGCCGGGGGCGAGCAGTACTTC.

The J gene is TRBJ2-7, the V gene TRBV4-1; 9 bases line up with TRBD1. V shed 4 bases and J 0 bases; nucleotides not matched to a gene: 7. The germline CDR1 and CDR2 sequences are MGHRA and YSYEKL. CDR3 length: 16 residues. In DNA, the CDR3 is TGCGCCAGCAGCCTCCATTTGACAGGGGGCTCCTACGAGCAGTACTTC. Translation gives CASSLHLTGGSYEQYF.

Only one count was recorded for this clone. The V gene is TRBV7-2, the J gene TRBJ2-7; 9 bases agree with TRBD1. CDR1 is SGHTA and CDR2 is FQGNSA in the germline V gene. The CDR3 extends over 17 amino acids. With V trimmed by 5 bases and J by 0 bases, 11 bases remained unmatched. The CDR3 reads CASSPHPGTGISYEQYF. Here the CDR3 DNA reads TGTGCCAGCAGCCCTCATCCCGGGACAGGGATCTCCTACGAGCAGTACTTC. Variable domain in full (rest from reference TRBV7-2 and TRBJ2-7): GAGVSQSPSNKVTEKGKDVELRCDPISGHTALYWYRQSLGQGLEFLIYFQGNSAPDKSGLPSDRFSAERTGGSVSTLTIQRTQQEDSAVYLCASSPHPGTGISYEQYFGPGTRLTVT.

V usage is TRBV2 and J usage is TRBJ2-5, with 10 bases lining up with TRBD2. Germline CDR1 SNHLY, CDR2 FYNNEI. CDR3 length: 17 residues. V lost 3 bases to trimming and J lost 6 bases; unmatched junction nucleotides: 13. The DNA of the CDR3 is TGTGCCAGCAGTGAGTCTAGCGGGGGCCCCAAGGCGAAGACCCAGTACTTC. This encodes CASSESSGGPKAKTQYF. Based on the CDR3 plus reference TRBV2 and TRBJ2-5, the full variable domain is EPEVTQTPSHQVTQMGQEVILRCVPISNHLYFYWYRQILGQKVEFLVSFYNNEISEKSEIFDDQFSVERPDGSNFTLKIRSTKLEDSAMYFCASSESSGGPKAKTQYFGPGTRLLVL.